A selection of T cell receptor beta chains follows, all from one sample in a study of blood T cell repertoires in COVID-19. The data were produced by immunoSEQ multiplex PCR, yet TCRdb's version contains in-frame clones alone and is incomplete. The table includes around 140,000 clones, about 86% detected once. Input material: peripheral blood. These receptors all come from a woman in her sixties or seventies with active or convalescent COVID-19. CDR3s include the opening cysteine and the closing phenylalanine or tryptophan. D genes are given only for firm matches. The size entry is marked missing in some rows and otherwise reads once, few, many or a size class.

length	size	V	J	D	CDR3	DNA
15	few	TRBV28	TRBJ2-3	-	CASSPPSSLTDTQYF	TGTGCCAGCAGTCCCCCGAGTTCCCTCACAGATACGCAGTATTTT
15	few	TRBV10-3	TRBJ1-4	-	CAISDPRRGWEKLFF	TGTGCCATCAGCGATCCCCGGCGGGGGTGGGAAAAACTGTTTTTT
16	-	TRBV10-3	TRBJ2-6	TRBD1	CAISHTGGPGANVLTF	TGTGCCATCAGTCATACAGGGGGCCCCGGGGCCAACGTCCTGACTTTC
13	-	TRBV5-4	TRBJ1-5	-	CASSLAGSGAQHF	TGTGCCAGCAGCTTGGCAGGTTCGGGGGCCCAGCATTTT
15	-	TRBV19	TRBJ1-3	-	CASSETGDSGNTIYF	TGTGCCAGTTCTGAAACAGGTGACTCTGGAAACACCATATATTTT
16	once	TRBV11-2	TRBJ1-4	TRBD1	CASSPGQGNTYEKLFF	TGTGCCAGCAGCCCAGGACAGGGCAATACTTACGAAAAACTGTTTTTT
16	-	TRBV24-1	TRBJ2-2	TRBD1	CATSDPGQGGTGELFF	TGTGCCACCAGTGACCCGGGACAGGGGGGCACCGGGGAGCTGTTTTTT
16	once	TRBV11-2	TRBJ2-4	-	CASSPVAGQAKNIQYF	TGTGCCAGCAGCCCTGTGGCAGGTCAGGCCAAAAACATTCAGTACTTC
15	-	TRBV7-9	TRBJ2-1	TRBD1	CASSLTGGLYNEQFF	TGTGCCAGCAGTCTAACAGGGGGCCTCTACAATGAGCAGTTCTTC
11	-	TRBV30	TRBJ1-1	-	CASYRATEAFF	TGTGCCTCTTACAGGGCCACTGAAGCTTTCTTT
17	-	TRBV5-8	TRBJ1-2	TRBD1	CASSKFRNRDRDYGYTF	TGTGCCAGCAGCAAGTTCCGAAACCGGGACAGGGACTATGGCTACACCTTC